Below, one T cell receptor beta chain is given with its context. Its antigen is undetermined. The CDR3 is made up of 15 amino acids. The V segment lost 0 bases and the J segment 1 base; nucleotides outside the gene matches: 6. The V gene's germline CDR1 is DFQATT and CDR2 SNEGSKA (reference sequence). These data are taken from a study of CD8 T cells in ankylosing spondylitis. General study findings and limits: Disease-associated clonotypes exhibited CD8+ identity and were relatively infrequent in peripheral blood. In ankylosing spondylitis patients, matched synovial fluid reportedly showed significant enrichment of disease-linked clones. Ankylosing spondylitis blood appeared to carry a characteristic TCR beta motif of roughly 8 highly homologous variants.

For TCR beta, libraries came from quantitative 5'-RACE with molecular barcodes. TCRdb reanalysed the 5' RACE reads using MiXCR and keeps one entry per CDR3 protein. Of about 800,000 distinct CDR3 sequences in the sample, about 12% were seen once. The V call is TRBV20-1, the J call TRBJ2-7; 7 nucleotides align to TRBD2. The sample consisted of blood, either unsorted or a sorted T cell fraction (not recorded which). This TCR was sampled from a male donor with ankylosing spondylitis. CDR3 DNA sequence: TGCAGTGCTAGAGATGAGGGAGGGCCTTCCTACGAGCAGTACTTC. It codes for CSARDEGGPSYEQYF.